These 29 T cell receptor beta chains were all obtained from the same sample, sequenced in a study of tumor and adjacent non-tumor tissue in lung cancer. A modified ARM-PCR protocol with three rounds of nested PCR amplified TCRbeta. TCRdb analysed the multiplex PCR reads with MiXCR anew, one entry per CDR3 protein. The repertoire includes roughly 82,000 distinct CDR3 sequences, more than 65% of them detected once, and around a fifth sits in the top ten. The template was RNA from unsorted bulk tissue. More than 3 cm separated this lung sample from the edge of the tumor. The sample was distant non-tumor lung tissue. All receptors come from a woman between 45 and 65 years old with non-small cell lung cancer.

About this clonotype: A junction end diverges from the germline sequence, so it may reflect a read error. J is TRBJ2-5 and V is TRBV12-3 or TRBV12-4, with a weak D call TRBD1 (6 bases). CDR3 length: 15 amino acids. The CDR3 loop reads CDSSSRQEPWETQYF. CDR3 DNA: TGTGACAGCAGTTCCCGACAGGAGCCTTGGGAGACCCAGTACTTC.

In regard to this clonotype: One end of the junction does not line up with germline, which may come from a read error. The rearrangement joins TRBV29-1 to TRBJ2-1; 12 nucleotides align to TRBD1. The V gene's germline CDR1 is SQVTM and CDR2 ANQGSEA. CDR3 length: 15 amino acids. Here the CDR3 DNA reads TGCAGCTGTACTACCGGGACAGGGGGCTACAAAGAGCAGTTCTTC. It specifies CSCTTGTGGYKEQFF.

Points on this clonotype: A read error may account for a junction end that differs from germline. The V and J genes are TRBV6-1 and TRBJ2-2; perhaps D is TRBD1 or TRBD2 (5 bases each). Germline-derived CDR1 and CDR2 are MNHNS and SASEGT. The CDR3 has 15 residues. The CDR3 nucleotides read TGTGCCAGCAGTGAAATAGAGGGGACGGTCGGGGACCTGTTTTTT. Translated, it gives CASSEIEGTVGDLFF.

To note about this clonotype: A read error may account for a junction end that differs from germline. The V and J genes are TRBV7-9 and TRBJ2-3; either TRBD1 or TRBD2 may supply D (6 bases each). Germline-derived CDR1 and CDR2 are SEHNR and FQNEAQ (reference sequence). CDR3 length equals 14 residues. CDR3 sequence (DNA): TGTGCCATCACCCCCTCCGGGGGCACAGATAGGCAGTATTTT. The encoded protein is CAITPSGGTDRQYF.

Comment on this clonotype: At one boundary the junction diverges from the germline segment, which might be a read error. V gene TRBV7-8 combines with J gene TRBJ2-5; 7 positions agree with TRBD2. Germline loops: CDR1 SGHVS, CDR2 FQNEAQ. The length of the CDR3 is 17 residues. The CDR3 loop reads CASSLDRRGGSEETQYF. CDR3 bases: TGTGCCAGCAGCTTAGACCGGAGGGGAGGGTCGGAAGAGACCCAGTATTTC.

The gene calls are TRBV10-3 and TRBJ2-5, with 10 bases that match TRBD1. J lost 2 bases, V lost 0 bases, and 3 bases had no gene match. CDR1 and CDR2 from the germline V gene are ENHRY and SYGVKD. The CDR3 has 16 residues. Written as DNA, the CDR3 is TGTGCCATCAGTGAGTCTCTGGGACAGGGGCAAGAGACCCAGTACTTC. This sequence encodes CAISESLGQGQETQYF.

This clonotype occurred once. One end of the junction does not line up with germline, which may come from a read error. V and J are TRBV5-6 and TRBJ2-4, with D possibly matching TRBD2 (6 bases). Germline V gene sequence: CDR1 SGHDT, CDR2 YYEEEE. The CDR3 sequence is 12 residues long. CDR3 DNA sequence: TGTGTCAGCGGGCTAGCCAAAAATATTCAGTATTTC. Its translation: CVSGLAKNIQYF.

CDR3 nucleotide sequence: TGTGCCAGCAGTGAAACAGGAACAGGGGAGCAGGAGCAGTACTTC. Protein product: CASSETGTGEQEQYF. The genes are TRBV6-1 and TRBJ2-7, with 7 bases aligning to TRBD1. J lost 7 bases, V lost 2 bases, and 11 bases had no gene match. This CDR3 is 15 amino acids long. Germline assignment: CDR1 MNHNS and CDR2 SASEGT.

Comments on this clonotype: Given the absence of the conserved phenylalanine or tryptophan at the CDR3 end, a read error is likely. The chain has TRBV28 and TRBJ2-7, with 9 bases fitting TRBD2. The CDR3 is made up of 15 amino acids. Trimming removed 7 bases from V and 4 bases from J; junction bases left unmatched: 11. The germline CDR1 and CDR2 sequences are MDHEN and SYDVKM. The DNA for the CDR3 is TGTGCCAGCAATTCCCCAGCGGGAGGAAGATACGAGCAGTACTAC. Its protein product is CASNSPAGGRYEQYY.

Comment on this clonotype: This CDR3 fails to terminate in the conserved phenylalanine or tryptophan, so it likely reflects a read error. The chain carries TRBV30 and TRBJ2-1, with 8 nucleotides matching TRBD2. Germline V CDR1 and CDR2: GTSNPN, SVGIG (reference sequence). The CDR3 extends over 15 amino acids. CDR3 nucleotides: TGCGCCTCCACGGGGATAGCGGGATCCTACAATGAGCAGTTCTTA. Protein sequence: CASTGIAGSYNEQFL.

In the case of this clonotype: One end of the junction is discordant with germline, which a read error may explain. The chain carries TRBV5-8 and TRBJ1-5, with D unresolved. From germline, CDR1 is SGHTS and CDR2 YDEGEE. The CDR3 covers 14 residues. DNA of the CDR3: TGTGCCAGCAATCGTAGAGGCCACAATCAGCCCCAACATTTT. This gives the protein CASNRRGHNQPQHF.

In regard to this clonotype: One junction end disagrees with the germline gene, perhaps due to a read error. V usage is TRBV29-1 and J usage is TRBJ1-1; D gene unclear. CDR1 is SQVTM, CDR2 ANQGSEA, per germline. The CDR3 contains 12 residues. The CDR3: CSIVETSIEASF. CDR3 in DNA: TGCAGCATCGTTGAGACGAGCATTGAAGCTTCCTTT.

This clonotype occurred many times. V gene TRBV13 combines with J gene TRBJ1-1, with D maybe TRBD1 (6 bases). The germline CDR1 and CDR2 sequences are PRHDT and FYEKMQ (reference sequence). V was cut by 4 bases and J by 4 bases, with 19 bases left in between. CDR3 length equals 16 residues. The CDR3 protein is CASSSRLGQGFTEAFF. The CDR3 nucleotides are TGTGCCAGCAGCTCCCGGTTAGGGCAGGGGTTCACTGAAGCTTTCTTT.

The chain carries TRBV29-1 and TRBJ1-1; D gene unclear. With 5 bases removed from V and 13 bases from J, the gap between germline ends came to 17 bases. Looked up from germline, CDR1 is SQVTM and CDR2 is ANQGSEA. The CDR3 has 11 residues. CDR3 protein: CSVRGDTENFF. The CDR3 DNA follows: TGCAGCGTTCGAGGAGACACTGAAAATTTCTTT.

In regard to this clonotype: A much larger clone differs by one base, so this may be a read error. The chain joins TRBV11-1 to TRBJ2-2; the D is unclear. CDR3 size: 14 residues. Germline V CDR1 and CDR2: SGHAT, FQDESV (reference sequence). Trimming left V 4 bases short and J 6 bases short, with 12 bases between. CDR3 nucleotide sequence: TGTGCCAGCAGCTCCCAAGGACGGTCCGGGGAGCTGTTTTTT. Its protein product is CASSSQGRSGELFF.

This clonotype was seen once. The junction departs from germline at one end; a sequencing error may be responsible. The chain has TRBV11-2 and TRBJ2-1; D is uncertain. In germline, CDR1 is SGHAT, CDR2 FQNNGV. This CDR3 contains 13 residues. The chain's CDR3 is CTSSIEATNEQFF. The CDR3 coding sequence is TGTACCAGCAGCATAGAGGCGACCAATGAGCAGTTCTTC.

For this clonotype: One junction end does not reproduce the germline sequence, and a read error may be involved. Here the CDR3 reads CASNPGSSYEPYF. CDR3 nucleotides: TGTGCCAGCAATCCAGGGTCCTCCTACGAGCCGTACTTC. The chain combines TRBV28 with TRBJ2-7; tentatively, D is TRBD1 (5 bases). Germline values: CDR1 MDHEN, CDR2 SYDVKM. There are 13 residues in the CDR3.

This clonotype was seen once. As the CDR3 is not closed by the conserved phenylalanine or tryptophan, this likely results from a read error. The chain joins TRBV5-1 to TRBJ2-7, with 7 nucleotides matching TRBD1. The CDR3 is made up of 13 amino acids. CDR1 and CDR2 from the germline V gene are SGHRS and YFSETQ. V lost 7 bases and J lost 5; bases outside the gene matches: 9. The chain's CDR3 is CASCQNRGDEQYY. CDR3 DNA sequence: TGCGCCAGCTGCCAGAACAGGGGAGACGAGCAGTACTAC.

The rearrangement joins TRBV6-2 or TRBV6-3 to TRBJ1-1; 7 bases agree with TRBD1. V was clipped by 8 bases and J by 3 bases; unmatched bases: 12. The germline V gene encodes CDR1 MNHEY and CDR2 SVGEGT. This CDR3 is built from 15 residues. The CDR3 reads CASRQGGTPDTEAFF. The CDR3 nucleotides are TGTGCCAGCCGTCAGGGGGGGACTCCGGACACTGAAGCTTTCTTT.

This clonotype was seen ten or more times. A much larger clone differs from this one at a single base, so this may be a read error. The J gene is TRBJ2-1, the V gene TRBV29-1; 11 bases are a match to TRBD2. The CDR3 length is 16 residues. Germline V lookup: CDR1 SQVTM, CDR2 ANQGSEA. CDR3 nucleotide sequence: TGCAGCGTTGAGGGGACTAGCGGAGCCTACTACAATGAGCAGCTCTTC. Protein product: CSVEGTSGAYYNEQLF.

Turning to this clonotype: An end of the junction does not agree with germline; a read error may underlie this. This sequence joins TRBV11-1 and TRBJ2-5; a possible D gene is TRBD2 (6 bases). This CDR3 region has 14 residues. Germline V gene sequence: CDR1 SGHAT, CDR2 FQDESV (reference sequence). The CDR3 DNA sequence: TGCGACAGCAGCTCTATGACAGCCCGGGAGAGCCAGTACTTC. Translation gives CDSSSMTARESQYF.

A note on this clonotype: The junction shows a germline mismatch at one end, possibly a read error. The genes are TRBV6-1 and TRBJ2-3; possibly TRBD2 for D (6 bases). This CDR3 contains 15 residues. CDR1 and CDR2 (germline): MNHNS, SASEGT. In DNA, the CDR3 is TGTGCAAGCAGTGAAAGGTCGGGAGAGGCAGATACGCAGTATTTT. Protein: CASSERSGEADTQYF.

In this sample, this clonotype turned up a few times. A much larger clone differs from this one at a single base, so this may be a read error. The chain has TRBV6-1 and TRBJ2-1, with TRBD2 as a possible D gene (8 bases). Germline values: CDR1 MNHNS, CDR2 SASEGT. The CDR3 contains 18 residues. The germline V and J ends were trimmed by 8 bases and 4 bases, with 27 bases remaining between them. In DNA form, the CDR3 reads TGTGCCAGCTCCAGGGGGGGGTCGGTAGCGGGGAGATACAATGAGCAGTTCTTC. Residues: CASSRGGSVAGRYNEQFF.

About this clonotype: The junction departs from germline at one end; a sequencing error may be responsible. The V call is TRBV5-4, the J call TRBJ2-1; D gene uncertain. CDR1 is SGHNT, CDR2 YYREEE, per germline (reference sequence). The CDR3 totals 13 residues. The CDR3: CASSLLTGNEEFF. CDR3 sequence (DNA): TGTGCCAGCAGCTTGCTAACGGGTAATGAGGAGTTCTTC.

Comments on this clonotype: At one boundary the junction diverges from the germline segment, which might be a read error. V and J are TRBV29-1 and TRBJ2-1; D is unresolved. The germline V gene encodes CDR1 SQVTM and CDR2 ANQGSEA. The CDR3 is 12 residues long. The CDR3 DNA sequence: TGCAGCGTGGTGGATGATCGGAGTGAGCATTTCTTC. It codes for CSVVDDRSEHFF.

V and J are TRBV30 and TRBJ2-1, with 8 bases fitting TRBD2. TRBJ2-7 explains the end of the DNA better; the J call may be wrong. Germline V gives CDR1 GTSNPN, CDR2 SVGIG (reference sequence). The CDR3 is made up of 15 amino acids. The CDR3 loop reads CAWSVGLGAYNEQYF. The CDR3 nucleotides read TGTGCCTGGAGCGTGGGACTAGGGGCCTACAATGAGCAGTACTTC.

This clonotype was observed a few times. Given a much more abundant clone one base away, this may be a read error. The gene calls are TRBV4-1 and TRBJ2-3; TRBD2 is a possible D gene (6 bases). Trimming cost V 1 base and J 2 bases, with 19 bases left between them. The CDR3 has 18 amino acids. Germline V lookup: CDR1 MGHRA, CDR2 YSYEKL. The CDR3 nucleotides are TGCGCCAGCAGCCAAGTGCCGGGAGACGCTACTAACACAGATACGCAGTATTTT. Its translation: CASSQVPGDATNTDTQYF.

This clonotype turned up a few times. A read error may be the cause here, since a much bigger clone is one base away. CDR3 sequence: CAIGQGNTEASF. The CDR3 DNA reads TGTGCCATAGGACAGGGCAACACTGAAGCTTCCTTT. The chain joins TRBV24-1 to TRBJ1-1, with 8 bases fitting TRBD1. This CDR3 comprises 12 residues. In germline, CDR1 is KGHDR, CDR2 SFDVKD.

The chain uses TRBV6-6 and TRBJ2-7; TRBD1 matches 8 bases. Germline V gene lookup returns CDR1 MNHNY and CDR2 SVGAGI (reference sequence). The length of the CDR3 is 15 residues. J was trimmed by 6 bases and V by 6 bases; bases with no gene match: 13. The CDR3 is CASSYTGQGTGEQYF. CDR3 nucleotide sequence: TGTGCCAGCAGCTACACCGGACAGGGAACGGGCGAGCAGTACTTC.